This T cell receptor beta chain appears in the sequencing data of a study of blood T cell repertoires in COVID-19. About the research overall: Sites in the United States, Italy and Spain provided acute and convalescent COVID-19 samples. T cells, B-cell-depleted T cells, or PBMCs supplied cDNA or gDNA.

Measured with immunoSEQ multiplex PCR; TCRdb has only the in-frame clones, and not every one. The sample carries over 50,000 clones, around 72% recorded once. Germline CDR1 SGHKS, CDR2 YYEKEE (reference sequence). This CDR3 spans 15 amino acids. The V and J ends lost 0 bases and 0 bases respectively, with 7 bases between them. The specimen was peripheral blood. This receptor was identified in a human donor with active or convalescent COVID-19. The donor label of this sample is uncertain. J is TRBJ1-3 and V is TRBV5-5; no firm D call. For the CDR3, the DNA is TGTGCCAGCAGCTTGGAGAGGAACTCTGGAAACACCATATATTTT. Protein: CASSLERNSGNTIYF.